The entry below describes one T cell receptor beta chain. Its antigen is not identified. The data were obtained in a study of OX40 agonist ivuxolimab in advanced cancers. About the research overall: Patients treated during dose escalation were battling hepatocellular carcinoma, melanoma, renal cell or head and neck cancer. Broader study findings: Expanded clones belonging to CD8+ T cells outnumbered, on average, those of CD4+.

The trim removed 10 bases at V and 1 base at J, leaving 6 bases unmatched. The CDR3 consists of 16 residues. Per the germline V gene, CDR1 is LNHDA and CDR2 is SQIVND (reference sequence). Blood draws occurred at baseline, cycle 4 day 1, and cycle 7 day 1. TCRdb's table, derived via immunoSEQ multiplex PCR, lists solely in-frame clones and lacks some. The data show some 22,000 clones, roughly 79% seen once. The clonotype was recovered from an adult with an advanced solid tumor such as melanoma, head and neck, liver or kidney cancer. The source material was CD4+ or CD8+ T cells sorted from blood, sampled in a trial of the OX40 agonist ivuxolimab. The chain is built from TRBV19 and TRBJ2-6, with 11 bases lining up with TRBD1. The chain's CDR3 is CAIQGQGASGANVLTF. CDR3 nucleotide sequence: TGTGCCATCCAAGGACAGGGGGCTTCTGGGGCCAACGTCCTGACTTTC.